This T cell receptor beta chain was captured in a study of response to subunit inactivated influenza vaccine. Study observations and caveats: It was the authors' suggestion that each seasonal influenza vaccination recruits few new T cells.

This clonotype turned up a few times. Its antigen remains unidentified. TCRdb reprocessed the RT-PCR reads via MiXCR and lists one record per CDR3 protein. The table includes approximately 310,000 distinct CDR3 sequences, just over 20% detected once. Trimming took 2 bases from V and 4 from J; bases not matched to a gene: 5. Germline loops: CDR1 SGHTA, CDR2 FQGNSA. CDR3 length equals 15 residues. This material consisted of PBMCs from blood, taken approximately 20 months after vaccination. This TCR was sampled from a man aged 45 to 75 who received an inactivated influenza vaccine. This sequence joins TRBV7-2 and TRBJ1-5, with 7 bases aligning to TRBD1. CDR3 bases: TGTGCCAGCAGCTTATGGGAGACAGGGAATCAGCCCCAGCATTTT. Amino acid sequence: CASSLWETGNQPQHF. Together with reference TRBV7-2 and TRBJ1-5, the CDR3 gives the full variable domain: GAGVSQSPSNKVTEKGKDVELRCDPISGHTALYWYRQSLGQGLEFLIYFQGNSAPDKSGLPSDRFSAERTGGSVSTLTIQRTQQEDSAVYLCASSLWETGNQPQHFGDGTRLSIL.